These 22 T cell receptor beta chains were all obtained from the same sample, sequenced in a study of regulatory T cells in long-lasting Graves disease. Arm-PCR of CDR3 regions and iRepertoire HTBI primers were the basis on which TCR beta libraries were built. Each CDR3 protein is one row after TCRdb ran MiXCR on the multiplex PCR reads. The table includes fewer than 350,000 distinct CDR3 sequences, under 20% detected once. Time point denoted: newly diagnosed GD, antithyroid drugs for less than 3 months. PBMC-extracted RNA yielded the TCR library. Source: peripheral blood mononuclear cells (PBMCs), taken at new diagnosis, from a patient treated with antithyroid drugs. These receptors came from a female donor with Graves disease.

The chain employs TRBV7-2 and TRBJ2-1; 8 bases fit TRBD2. V dropped 1 base and J dropped 14; count of bases not matched to a gene: 10. The germline gives CDR1 SGHTA, CDR2 FQGNSA. This CDR3 contains 14 residues. CDR3 amino acids: CASSLERSAGAKFF. The DNA for the CDR3 is TGTGCCAGCAGCTTAGAACGGTCAGCGGGAGCTAAGTTCTTC.

This clonotype was seen repeatedly, ten times or more. The genes are TRBV12-3 or TRBV12-4 and TRBJ2-2; the D gene is possibly TRBD2 (6 bases). The V end lost 7 bases, the J end lost 0 bases, and 12 bases lay between the germline ends. CDR3 length: 15 residues. The CDR3 DNA is TGTGCCAGCACCCGCGGGACTTCGAACACCGGGGAGCTGTTTTTT. Residues: CASTRGTSNTGELFF.

Only a few counts were recorded for this clonotype. The chain has TRBV19 and TRBJ2-4; D may correspond to TRBD1 or TRBD2 (5 bases each). Trimming removed 0 bases at V and 0 bases at J, with 9 bases between. Per germline, CDR1 LNHDA and CDR2 SQIVND (reference sequence). The CDR3 has 16 residues. This chain's CDR3 is CASSIDHGGAKNIQYF. CDR3 coding DNA: TGTGCCAGTAGTATAGATCATGGGGGAGCCAAAAACATTCAGTACTTC.

Many counts were recorded for this clonotype. The rearrangement links TRBV2 to TRBJ1-2; 7 bases map to TRBD1. V gave up 4 bases and J gave up 0 bases; unmatched junction bases: 2. This CDR3 spans 14 amino acids. Germline loops: CDR1 SNHLY, CDR2 FYNNEI. CDR3 amino acids: CASSAGTANYGYTF. The CDR3, as DNA: TGTGCCAGCAGTGCCGGGACAGCTAACTATGGCTACACCTTC.

This clonotype was picked up many times. V and J are TRBV2 and TRBJ2-7; D perhaps matches TRBD1 (5 bases). V was shortened by 3 bases and J by 9 bases, with 6 bases between the two germline ends. CDR1 is SNHLY, CDR2 FYNNEI, per germline. This CDR3 is 10 amino acids long. DNA for the CDR3: TGTGCCAGCAGTGAGACAGTGCAGTACTTC. It encodes CASSETVQYF.

This clonotype appeared a few times. The chain carries TRBV7-8 and TRBJ1-5, with 12 bases that match TRBD1. Germline CDR1 reads SGHVS; CDR2 reads FQNEAQ. Losses at the gene ends were 4 bases for V and 7 bases for J; bases not matched to a gene: 11. There are 17 residues in the CDR3. This CDR3 is CASSYAGQGAFRQPQHF. CDR3 DNA sequence: TGTGCCAGCAGCTATGCGGGACAGGGGGCGTTTCGGCAGCCCCAGCATTTT.

This clonotype was picked up many times. This rearrangement joins TRBV9 to TRBJ2-5; 7 bases align to TRBD2. CDR1 SGDLS and CDR2 YYNGEE come from the germline V gene. This CDR3 has 14 residues. Losses at the gene ends were 2 bases for V and 2 bases for J; bases not matched to a gene: 3. Written as DNA, the CDR3 is TGTGCCAGCAGCGTGCGGGAGTGGCAAGAGACCCAGTACTTC. It yields the protein CASSVREWQETQYF.

In its sample, this clonotype was seen a few times. This likely came from a read error, as a far larger clone is one base away. This sequence joins TRBV7-8 and TRBJ2-5; D is ambiguous. This CDR3 is 13 amino acids long. Per the germline V gene, CDR1 is SGHVS and CDR2 is FQNEAQ. V was clipped by 2 bases and J by 2 bases, with 6 bases between them. The CDR3: CASSLPAQETQYF. Written as DNA, the CDR3 is TGTGCCAGCAGCTTACCGGCTCAAGAGACCCAGTACTTC.

This clonotype was detected a few times. This rearrangement joins TRBV19 to TRBJ2-5; 13 nucleotides agree with TRBD2. This CDR3 has 16 amino acids. Germline assignment: CDR1 LNHDA and CDR2 SQIVND (reference sequence). The junction had 9 bases not matched to a gene; V was cut back by 6 bases and J by 5 bases. The CDR3 bases are TGTGCCAGTAGCAAACTAGCGGGAGGGCCGGTGGAGACCCAGTACTTC. Translation gives CASSKLAGGPVETQYF.

This clonotype turned up a few times. This chain links TRBV10-3 with TRBJ2-7; 8 bases fit TRBD1. Looked up from germline, CDR1 is ENHRY and CDR2 is SYGVKD. The CDR3 totals 12 residues. V lost 6 bases and J lost 3; bases outside the gene matches: 1. The CDR3 reads CAIRTGVYEQYF. The CDR3 DNA reads as TGTGCCATCAGGACAGGGGTCTACGAGCAGTACTTC.

There are many counts of this clonotype. J is TRBJ2-3 and V is TRBV2; the match to TRBD2 covers 10 bases. This CDR3 has 17 residues. Trimming removed 7 bases from V and 3 bases from J; junction bases left unmatched: 13. Germline V gene lookup returns CDR1 SNHLY and CDR2 FYNNEI. The CDR3 region has the DNA TGTGCCAGCAAAGCCGTGGTAGCGGGAGGTAGGACAGATACGCAGTATTTT. This sequence encodes CASKAVVAGGRTDTQYF. The complete variable domain, with remaining parts taken from reference TRBV2 and TRBJ2-3, reads EPEVTQTPSHQVTQMGQEVILRCVPISNHLYFYWYRQILGQKVEFLVSFYNNEISEKSEIFDDQFSVERPDGSNFTLKIRSTKLEDSAMYFCASKAVVAGGRTDTQYFGPGTRLTVL.

This sequence joins TRBV13 and TRBJ1-3, with 12 positions matching TRBD1. Germline-derived CDR1 and CDR2 are PRHDT and FYEKMQ (reference sequence). The CDR3 consists of 16 residues. V lost 4 bases to trimming and J lost 2 bases; unmatched junction nucleotides: 3. CDR3 loop: CASSSRDRGPGNTIYF. The CDR3 coding sequence is TGTGCCAGCAGCTCCCGGGACAGGGGGCCTGGAAACACCATATATTTT.

Only a few counts were recorded for this clonotype. A much larger clonotype is one base distant, so this may be a read error. The chain couples TRBV30 to TRBJ2-3, with 8 bases fitting TRBD2. The CDR3 has 15 residues. Germline V lookup: CDR1 GTSNPN, CDR2 SVGIG (reference sequence). The CDR3 bases are TGTGCCTGGAGTGTAGCCAGCGGGAGTGCAGATGCGCAGTATTTT. Its translation: CAWSVASGSADAQYF.

This clonotype was seen repeatedly, ten times or more. This chain uses TRBV7-2 with TRBJ1-4, with no clear D. Trimming took 3 bases from V and 8 from J, leaving 13 bases between them. CDR1 is SGHTA and CDR2 is FQGNSA in the germline V gene. This CDR3 has 14 amino acids. The CDR3 DNA is TGTGCCAGCAGCTTGGACCACCGAGGAGAAAAACTGTTTTTT. Its protein product is CASSLDHRGEKLFF. Full variable domain (remainder filled in from reference TRBV7-2 and TRBJ1-4): GAGVSQSPSNKVTEKGKDVELRCDPISGHTALYWYRQSLGQGLEFLIYFQGNSAPDKSGLPSDRFSAERTGGSVSTLTIQRTQQEDSAVYLCASSLDHRGEKLFFGSGTQLSVL.

In this sample, this clonotype turned up a few times. The V and J genes are TRBV10-1 and TRBJ2-1; 15 bases agree with TRBD2. Looked up from germline, CDR1 is WNHNN and CDR2 is SYGVQD (reference sequence). With V trimmed by 2 bases and J by 8 bases, 4 bases remained unmatched. This CDR3 comprises 16 residues. This chain's CDR3 is CASSEPGLAGGYEQFF. CDR3 DNA sequence: TGCGCCAGCAGTGAGCCGGGACTAGCGGGAGGATATGAGCAGTTCTTC.

This clonotype has a count of ten or more. The rearrangement joins TRBV27 to TRBJ1-2, with TRBD1 identical over 7 bases. In germline, CDR1 is MNHEY, CDR2 SMNVEV (reference sequence). The V gene end was trimmed by 1 base and the J gene end by 2 bases; junction bases not matched to a gene: 1. The CDR3 consists of 14 residues. Here the CDR3 reads CASSLLGQNYGYTF. The CDR3 nucleotides are TGTGCCAGCAGTTTATTGGGACAGAACTATGGCTACACCTTC.

This clonotype was seen at least ten times. The rearrangement uses TRBV12-3 or TRBV12-4 and TRBJ2-2; TRBD2 matches at 10 bases. V dropped 0 bases and J dropped 5; count of bases not matched to a gene: 9. CDR3 length: 18 amino acids. CDR3 sequence: CASSLASLAGGGTGELFF. The CDR3, as DNA: TGTGCCAGCAGTTTAGCGAGTTTAGCGGGAGGAGGGACCGGGGAGCTGTTTTTT.

This clonotype was observed many times. This chain's CDR3 is CASSPRGPFQETQYF. Written as DNA, the CDR3 is TGTGCCAGCAGCCCCAGGGGGCCTTTCCAAGAGACCCAGTACTTC. J is TRBJ2-5 and V is TRBV7-9; 8 positions agree with TRBD1. Germline CDR1 is SEHNR and CDR2 is FQNEAQ (reference sequence). Trimming at V came to 5 bases and at J to 1 base, leaving 6 bases not matched to a gene. The CDR3 length is 15 residues.

The rearrangement joins TRBV6-9 to TRBJ2-5, with a weak D call TRBD2 (6 bases). Trimming shortened V by 3 bases and J by 2 bases, and 13 bases separated the two germline ends. Germline V gene data show CDR1 as MNHGY and CDR2 as SVAAGI. This CDR3 comprises 15 residues. The CDR3 region is CASSYGGGTQETQYF. Here the CDR3 DNA reads TGTGCCAGCAGTTACGGGGGTGGAACACAAGAGACCCAGTACTTC.

This clonotype turned up a few times. One junction end disagrees with the germline gene, perhaps due to a read error. The gene calls are TRBV6-1 and TRBJ2-5; no definite D call. From germline, CDR1 is MNHNS and CDR2 SASEGT. CDR3 length equals 13 residues. The CDR3 nucleotides read TGTACCAGCAGTGAAGTGCTCTCGCGGACCCAGTACTTC. Its protein product is CTSSEVLSRTQYF.

In this sample, this clonotype turned up many times. V gene TRBV19 combines with J gene TRBJ1-5; no clear D. Germline V gives CDR1 LNHDA, CDR2 SQIVND (reference sequence). The CDR3 is made up of 16 amino acids. V dropped 1 base and J dropped 5 bases, with 15 bases sitting between them. The CDR3 sequence is CASSIGGLPRDQPQHF. The CDR3 DNA follows: TGTGCCAGTAGTATAGGTGGGCTGCCCCGGGATCAGCCCCAGCATTTT. Looking up the rest from reference TRBV19 and TRBJ1-5 gives the full variable domain: DGGITQSPKYLFRKEGQNVTLSCEQNLNHDAMYWYRQDPGQGLRLIYYSQIVNDFQKGDIAEGYSVSREKKESFPLTVTSAQKNPTAFYLCASSIGGLPRDQPQHFGDGTRLSIL.

This clonotype was seen ten or more times. The V and J genes are TRBV19 and TRBJ1-5, with TRBD1 matching over 7 bases. In germline, CDR1 is LNHDA, CDR2 SQIVND (reference sequence). The V and J ends lost 7 bases and 9 bases, in that order; junction bases with no gene match: 12. The CDR3 has 14 residues. For the CDR3, the DNA is TGTGCCAGTACCCCGACAGGGACCCTTTCGCCCCAGCATTTT. Residues: CASTPTGTLSPQHF.